The rows below give T cell receptor beta chains drawn from one sample of a study of T cell changes during pregnancy in multiple sclerosis. The assay was immunoSEQ multiplex PCR, and TCRdb's table has in-frame clones only and misses some. This table holds approximately 46,000 clones, almost 90% found once. The source was peripheral blood, collected after pregnancy. The receptors shown here come from a female donor in good health, enrolled as a control in a pregnancy study. CDR3s include the opening cysteine and the closing phenylalanine or tryptophan.

v_gene,j_gene,CDR3aa
TRBV5-1,TRBJ2-3,CASSFHRVPTDTQYF
TRBV6-5,TRBJ1-6,CASSSLTSTGNSPLHF
TRBV21-1,TRBJ2-7,CASSKVPGTPYEQYF
TRBV2,TRBJ2-5,CASSEGVRGPEETQYF
TRBV7-2,TRBJ2-7,CASSRQSSYEQYF
TRBV4-2,TRBJ2-3,CASSQEVGAGSSTQYF
TRBV19,TRBJ2-3,CASSPGGSGGGGTQYF
TRBV6-6,TRBJ1-6,CASSGASNSPLHF
TRBV4-3,TRBJ2-3,CASSLYQGSTDTQYF
TRBV11-3,TRBJ1-5,CASSSAEVVGLMDQPQHF
TRBV4-3,TRBJ2-1,CASSRTGTSGFDEQFF
TRBV7-9,TRBJ1-4,CASSLSQVYGEKLFF
TRBV5-4,TRBJ2-3,CASSLVGTSGLSTDTQYF
TRBV4-2,TRBJ2-2,CASSQRLAGITGELFF
TRBV6-6,TRBJ2-7,CASSRQASGNYEQYF
TRBV10-3,TRBJ1-6,CAISESSTGGGGSPLHF
TRBV4-1,TRBJ2-3,CASSQISGGDTQYF
TRBV10-3,TRBJ2-4,CAISESILRSEGNIQYF
TRBV2,TRBJ1-1,CASSEAGTGTRAFF
TRBV7-3,TRBJ1-1,CASSFLRVLNTEAFF
TRBV5-1,TRBJ2-5,CASSSTGGQETQYF